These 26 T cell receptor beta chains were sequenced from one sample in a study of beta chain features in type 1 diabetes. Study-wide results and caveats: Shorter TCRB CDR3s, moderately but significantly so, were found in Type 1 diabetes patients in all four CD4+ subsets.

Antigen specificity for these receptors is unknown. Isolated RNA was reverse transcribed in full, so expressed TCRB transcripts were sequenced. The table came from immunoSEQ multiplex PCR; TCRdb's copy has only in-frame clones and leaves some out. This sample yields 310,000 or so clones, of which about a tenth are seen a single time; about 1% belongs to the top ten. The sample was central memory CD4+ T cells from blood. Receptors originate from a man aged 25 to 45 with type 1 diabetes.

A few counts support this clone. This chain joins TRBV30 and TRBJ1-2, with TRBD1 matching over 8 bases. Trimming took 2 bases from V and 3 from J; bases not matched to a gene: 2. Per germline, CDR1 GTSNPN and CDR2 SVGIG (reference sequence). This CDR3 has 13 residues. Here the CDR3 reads CAWSLQGDYGYTF. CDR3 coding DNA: TGTGCCTGGAGTCTACAGGGGGACTATGGCTACACCTTC.

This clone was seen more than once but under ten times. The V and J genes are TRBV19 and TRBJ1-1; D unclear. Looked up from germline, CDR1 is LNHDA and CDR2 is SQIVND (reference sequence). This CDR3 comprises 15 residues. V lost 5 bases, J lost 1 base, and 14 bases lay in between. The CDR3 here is CASSYRAGKNTEAFF. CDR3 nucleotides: TGTGCCAGTAGTTACCGCGCCGGGAAGAACACTGAAGCTTTCTTT.

CDR3 sequence (DNA): TGTGCCAGCAGGGGGACAGGGGCTGGAAACACCATATATTTT. Encoded protein: CASRGTGAGNTIYF. J is TRBJ1-3 and V is TRBV27; TRBD1 agrees at 10 bases. The germline V gene has CDR1 MNHEY and CDR2 SMNVEV (reference sequence). V was clipped by 6 bases and J by 2 bases; unmatched bases: 1. CDR3 length: 14 amino acids.

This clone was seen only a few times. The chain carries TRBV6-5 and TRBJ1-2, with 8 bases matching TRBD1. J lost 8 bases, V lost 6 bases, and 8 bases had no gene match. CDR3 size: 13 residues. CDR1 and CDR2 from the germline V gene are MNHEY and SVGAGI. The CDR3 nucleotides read TGTGCCAGCAGACCCGGACAGGGACGCGGCTACACCTTC. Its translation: CASRPGQGRGYTF.

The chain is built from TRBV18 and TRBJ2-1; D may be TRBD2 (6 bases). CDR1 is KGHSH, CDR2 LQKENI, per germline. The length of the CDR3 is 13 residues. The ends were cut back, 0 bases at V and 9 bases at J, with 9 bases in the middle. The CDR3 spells CASSPPEGVEQFF. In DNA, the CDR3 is TGTGCCAGCTCACCACCGGAGGGTGTTGAGCAGTTCTTC.

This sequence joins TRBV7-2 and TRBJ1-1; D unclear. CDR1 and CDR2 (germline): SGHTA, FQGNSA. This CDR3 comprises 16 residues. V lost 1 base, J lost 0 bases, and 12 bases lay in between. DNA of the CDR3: TGTGCCAGCAGCTTAGGGACGTCAAGGGTGAACACTGAAGCTTTCTTT. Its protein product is CASSLGTSRVNTEAFF.

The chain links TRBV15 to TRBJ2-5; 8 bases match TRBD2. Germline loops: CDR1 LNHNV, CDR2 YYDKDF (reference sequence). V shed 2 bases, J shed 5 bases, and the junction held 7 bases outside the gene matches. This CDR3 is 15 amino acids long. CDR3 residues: CATSRTGTSGETQYF. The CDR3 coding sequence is TGTGCCACCAGCAGAACCGGGACTAGTGGGGAGACCCAGTACTTC.

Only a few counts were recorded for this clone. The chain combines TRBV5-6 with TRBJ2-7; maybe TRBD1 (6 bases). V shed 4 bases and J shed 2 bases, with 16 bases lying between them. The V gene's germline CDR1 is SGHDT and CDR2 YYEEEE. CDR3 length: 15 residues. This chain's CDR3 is CASSPGTGQAYEQYF. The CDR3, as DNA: TGTGCCAGCAGCCCTGGTACAGGGCAGGCCTACGAGCAGTACTTC.

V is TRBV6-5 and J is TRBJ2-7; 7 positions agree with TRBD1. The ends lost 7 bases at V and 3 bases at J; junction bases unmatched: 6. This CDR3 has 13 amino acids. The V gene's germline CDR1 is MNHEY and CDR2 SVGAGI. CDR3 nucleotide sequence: TGTGCCAGCAAACAGACAGGGTACTACGAGCAGTACTTC. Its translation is CASKQTGYYEQYF.

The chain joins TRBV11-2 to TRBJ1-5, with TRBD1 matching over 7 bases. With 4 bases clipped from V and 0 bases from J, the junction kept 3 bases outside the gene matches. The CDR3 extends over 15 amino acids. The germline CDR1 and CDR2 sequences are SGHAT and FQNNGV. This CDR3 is CASSSGQFSNQPQHF. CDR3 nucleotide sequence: TGTGCCAGCAGCTCGGGACAGTTTAGCAATCAGCCCCAGCATTTT.

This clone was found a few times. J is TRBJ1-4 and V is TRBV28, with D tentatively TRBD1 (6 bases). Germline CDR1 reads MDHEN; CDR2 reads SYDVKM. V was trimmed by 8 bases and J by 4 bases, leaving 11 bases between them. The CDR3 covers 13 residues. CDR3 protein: CASQGPINEKLFF. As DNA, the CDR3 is TGTGCCAGCCAGGGGCCGATTAATGAAAAACTGTTTTTT.

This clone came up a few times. CDR3 region: CATSREDRVVSVTF. The DNA for the CDR3 is TGTGCCACCAGCAGAGAGGACAGGGTGGTATCGGTGACCTTC. The chain recombines TRBV15 with TRBJ1-2; 8 bases match TRBD1. J gave up 14 bases and V 0 bases, and 11 bases lay outside the gene matches. This CDR3 has 14 amino acids. Germline loops: CDR1 LNHNV, CDR2 YYDKDF (reference sequence).

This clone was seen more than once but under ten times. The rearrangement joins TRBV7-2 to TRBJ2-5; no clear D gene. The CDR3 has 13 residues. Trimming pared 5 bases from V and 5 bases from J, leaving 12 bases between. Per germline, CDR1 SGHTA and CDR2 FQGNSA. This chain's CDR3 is CASSQNREETQYF. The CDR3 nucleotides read TGTGCCAGCAGCCAGAACCGCGAGGAGACCCAGTACTTC.

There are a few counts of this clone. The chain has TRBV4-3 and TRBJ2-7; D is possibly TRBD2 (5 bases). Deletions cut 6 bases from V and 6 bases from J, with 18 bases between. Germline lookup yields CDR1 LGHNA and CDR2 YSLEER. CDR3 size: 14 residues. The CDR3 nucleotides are TGCGCCAGCAGGATAACCAGTGGCGAGGGCGAGCAGTACTTC. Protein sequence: CASRITSGEGEQYF.

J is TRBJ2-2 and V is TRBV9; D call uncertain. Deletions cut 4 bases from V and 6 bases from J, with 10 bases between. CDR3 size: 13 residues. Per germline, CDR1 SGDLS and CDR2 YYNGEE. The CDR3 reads CASSPLQAGELFF. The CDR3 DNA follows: TGTGCCAGCAGCCCCCTCCAGGCCGGGGAGCTGTTTTTT.

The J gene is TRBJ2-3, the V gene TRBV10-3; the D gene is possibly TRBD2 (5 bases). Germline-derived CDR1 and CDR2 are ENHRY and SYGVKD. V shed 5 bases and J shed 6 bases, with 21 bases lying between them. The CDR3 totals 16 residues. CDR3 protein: CAISPPKGAEEDTQYF. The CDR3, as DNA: TGTGCCATCAGTCCCCCCAAGGGAGCCGAGGAGGATACGCAGTATTTT.

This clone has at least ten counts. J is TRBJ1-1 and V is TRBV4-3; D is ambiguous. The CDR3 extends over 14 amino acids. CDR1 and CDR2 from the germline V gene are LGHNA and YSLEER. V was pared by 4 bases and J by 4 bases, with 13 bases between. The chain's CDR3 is CASSPREGGTEAFF. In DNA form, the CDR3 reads TGCGCCAGCAGCCCCCGGGAAGGTGGCACTGAAGCTTTCTTT.

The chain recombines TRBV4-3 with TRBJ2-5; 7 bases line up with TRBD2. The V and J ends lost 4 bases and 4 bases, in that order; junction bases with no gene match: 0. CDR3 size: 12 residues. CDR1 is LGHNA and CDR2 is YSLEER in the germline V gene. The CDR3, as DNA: TGCGCCAGCAGCCGGGAGGGAGAGACCCAGTACTTC. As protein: CASSREGETQYF.

CDR3 DNA sequence: TGCGCCAGCACCATGGACACGACGGGCCCGTCGGAGACCCAGTACTTC. This encodes CASTMDTTGPSETQYF. This chain joins TRBV5-1 and TRBJ2-5; weak D call: TRBD1 (5 bases). Trimming shortened V by 6 bases and J by 5 bases, and 23 bases separated the two germline ends. This CDR3 comprises 16 residues. Germline V gene lookup returns CDR1 SGHRS and CDR2 YFSETQ.

The CDR3 here is CASSPQGGRITEAFF. For the CDR3, the DNA is TGTGCCAGTAGTCCGCAGGGAGGTAGAATCACTGAAGCTTTCTTT. This chain connects TRBV19 to TRBJ1-1, with D maybe TRBD1 (5 bases). This CDR3 contains 15 residues. Trimming removed 5 bases at V and 4 bases at J, with 17 bases between. Per the germline V gene, CDR1 is LNHDA and CDR2 is SQIVND (reference sequence).

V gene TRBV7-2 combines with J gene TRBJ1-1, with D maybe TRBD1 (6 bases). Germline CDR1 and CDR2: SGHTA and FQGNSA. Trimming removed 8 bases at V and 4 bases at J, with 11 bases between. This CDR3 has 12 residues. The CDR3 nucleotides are TGTGCCAGCGCAGGGGATTTCACTGAAGCTTTCTTT. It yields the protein CASAGDFTEAFF.

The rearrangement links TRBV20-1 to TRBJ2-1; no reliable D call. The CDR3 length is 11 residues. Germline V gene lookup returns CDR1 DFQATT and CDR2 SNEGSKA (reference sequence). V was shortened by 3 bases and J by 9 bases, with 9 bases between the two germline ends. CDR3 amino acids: CSASRVGEQFF. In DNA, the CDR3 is TGCAGTGCTAGCCGGGTCGGTGAGCAGTTCTTC.

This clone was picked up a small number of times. This chain's CDR3 is CASSGTPGDSYNSPLHF. CDR3 DNA: TGTGCCAGCAGCGGAACCCCCGGGGACTCCTATAATTCACCCCTCCACTTT. V and J are TRBV21-1 and TRBJ1-6. TRBV21-1 is given as a pseudogene. The CDR3 totals 17 residues.

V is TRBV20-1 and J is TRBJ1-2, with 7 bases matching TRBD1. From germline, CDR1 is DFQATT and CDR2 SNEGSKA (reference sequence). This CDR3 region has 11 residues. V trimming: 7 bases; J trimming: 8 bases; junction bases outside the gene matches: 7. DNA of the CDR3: TGCAGTGGGAAGACAGGGTACGGCTACACCTTC. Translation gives CSGKTGYGYTF.

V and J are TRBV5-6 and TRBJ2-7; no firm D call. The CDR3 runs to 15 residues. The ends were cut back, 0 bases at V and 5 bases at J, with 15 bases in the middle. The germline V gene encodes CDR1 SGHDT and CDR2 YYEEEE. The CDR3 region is CASSLGGNRGNEQYF. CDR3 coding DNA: TGTGCCAGCAGCTTGGGGGGTAACAGAGGCAACGAGCAGTACTTC.

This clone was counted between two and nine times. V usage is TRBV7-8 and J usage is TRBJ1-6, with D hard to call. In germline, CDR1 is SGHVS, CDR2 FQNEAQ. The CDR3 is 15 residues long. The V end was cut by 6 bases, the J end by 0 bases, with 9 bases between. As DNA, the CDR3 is TGTGCCAGCAGTCCGCAAAGCTCCTATAATTCACCCCTCCACTTT. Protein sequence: CASSPQSSYNSPLHF. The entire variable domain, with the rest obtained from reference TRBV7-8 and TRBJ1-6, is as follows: GAGVSQSPRYKVAKRGQDVALRCDPISGHVSLFWYQQALGQGPEFLTYFQNEAQLDKSGLPSDRFFAERPEGSVSTLKIQRTQQEDSAVYLCASSPQSSYNSPLHFGNGTRLTVT.